The sequence of this T cell receptor (beta chain) was determined in a study of multiple sclerosis patients with progressive multifocal leukoencephalopathy (dated by TCRdb to between 2018 and 2021). Study-wide context: Controls were a few natalizumab-treated MS patients who did not develop PML, sampled longitudinally. Peripheral T and B cells were examined in MS patients who went on to develop PML (4 under natalizumab, 1 after alemtuzumab) as well as in treated patients who did not. A couple of patients on natalizumab who later developed PML were tracked over time from before therapy, through 6 and 12 months, up to PML onset. The goal was to find JC virus-specific or public T-cell expansions that arose at the time of PML onset.

The time point label corresponds to: before natalizumab initiation. Every listed patient had received interferon beta before, and every PML patient was female. Before the first natalizumab infusion, T0 blood samples were collected. Ficoll-Hypaque density gradient centrifugation was used to isolate peripheral blood mononuclear cells. Based on the germline V gene, the CDR1 and CDR2 sequences are SGHDT and YYEEEE. V is trimmed back by 4 bases and J by 9 bases, and the junction contains 7 bases that no gene match accounts for. Counted from cysteine to phenylalanine, this CDR3 has 12 amino acids. The retained sequence is limited to the CDR3, 36 bases, with the frame set at the first base. Using the immunoSEQ two-step multiplex PCR at survey-level depth, TRB CDR3 regions were amplified from genomic DNA. To estimate template counts and remove amplification bias, each PCR was spiked with synthetic inline TR CDR3 controls covering all V-J pairings. Reads went through processing to reduce amplification and sequencing bias, and quantification was done against synthetic TR CDR3 analogs. In the source study's methods: Raw data were processed in ImmunoSEQ Analyzer, with out-of-frame sequences and CDR3s containing stop codons removed, and gene names were assigned according to IMGT nomenclature. Repertoire diversity was summarized as normalized Shannon entropy, defined as 1 minus Pielou's evenness. Only TRB sequences sharing the V gene, the J gene and the CDR3 were counted as identical. Public PML clonotypes were CDR3s shared by two or more PML-onset samples but absent earlier, in controls, and in public databases. CDR3 amino acid composition by position was analyzed with Skylign using the observed count method. TCRdb carries this immuneACCESS record with in-frame sequences only. Its versions omit some clonotypes, under half of them owing to an unresolved V gene in the studies checked, with the rest unexplained. The DNA was the basis for D and trimming; V, J and clone size are from that table. This sample lists about 30,000 clones; nearly 95% were detected once. The ten top clones hold about 1.8% of the sample.

Points the paper makes about the study in general: Although TRB clones above 0.5% frequency turned up only in PML patients, the clones expanded at PML onset were already present before and during natalizumab therapy. Because of the small, descriptive cohort, whether findings reflect JC virus infection or general immunocompromise remained unclear. No common TRBV or TRBJ gene usage or preferential TRBV-TRBJ pairings were detected when PML developed. Lower normalized Shannon entropy suggested less diverse TRB repertoires in most PML patients, whereas the natalizumab-treated controls showed values near 1. The analysis covered only peripheral blood, although cerebrospinal fluid or brain lymphocytes might be more informative for natalizumab-associated PML.

Notes on this clone: What antigen it recognizes has not been identified. Base qualities are not recorded, but no much larger clone differs from it by a single base.

The chain is made from TRBV5-6 and TRBJ2-7, with 7 bases in between that match TRBD1. The sequence was collected from a man aged 30 to 39 with multiple sclerosis. The sample taken for sequencing was PBMCs. This receptor carries the CDR3 CASSIGTARQYF. The DNA sequence follows: TGTGCCAGCAGCATAGGGACAGCGCGGCAGTACTTC.